The clone carrying this T cell receptor (beta chain) occurred many times. This sample was included in a study of regulatory T cells in long-lasting Graves disease. HTBI primers from iRepertoire and Arm-PCR of CDR3 regions yielded the TCR beta libraries. TCRdb itself ran the multiplex PCR reads through MiXCR, one entry per CDR3 protein. The sample lists hundreds of thousands of distinct CDR3 sequences; 15% to 20% were seen once. The time point denotes: newly diagnosed GD, antithyroid drugs for less than 3 months. PBMC RNA was the source of the TCR library. This CDR3 is 15 amino acids long. Trimming cost V 7 bases and J 4 bases, with 14 bases left between them. This same sample was also part of a study on T cells in Graves' hyperthyroidism and ophthalmopathy.

This specimen consisted of peripheral blood mononuclear cells (PBMCs), obtained at new diagnosis, from a patient treated with antithyroid drugs. This sequence originates from a woman aged 35-60 years with Graves disease. The rearrangement joins TRBV12-3 or TRBV12-4 to TRBJ1-6; D unresolved. CDR3 in amino acids: CASTPRTAYNSPLHF. In DNA form, the CDR3 reads TGTGCCAGCACCCCCCGAACAGCTTATAATTCACCCCTCCACTTT.